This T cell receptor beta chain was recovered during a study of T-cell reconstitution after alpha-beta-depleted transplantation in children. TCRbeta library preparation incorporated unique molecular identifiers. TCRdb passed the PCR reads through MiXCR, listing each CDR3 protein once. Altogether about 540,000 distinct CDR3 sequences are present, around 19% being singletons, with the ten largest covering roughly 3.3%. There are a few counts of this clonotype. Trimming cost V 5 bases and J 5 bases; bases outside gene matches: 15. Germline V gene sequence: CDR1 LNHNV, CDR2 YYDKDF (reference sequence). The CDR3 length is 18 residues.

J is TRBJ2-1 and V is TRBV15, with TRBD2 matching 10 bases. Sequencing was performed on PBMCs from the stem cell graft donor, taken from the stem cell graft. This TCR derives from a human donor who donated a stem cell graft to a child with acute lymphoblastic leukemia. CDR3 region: CATSGAASGRKGDNEQFF. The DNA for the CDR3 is TGTGCCACCAGCGGAGCGGCTAGCGGGAGAAAAGGGGACAATGAGCAGTTCTTC.